This passage covers 5 T cell receptor beta chains from one sample sequenced in a study of T-cell memory formation after mild COVID-19. Each CDR3 protein gets one entry after TCRdb re-called the 5' RACE reads with MiXCR. This repertoire shows 350,000 to 450,000 distinct CDR3 sequences, around an eighth found once; its top ten account for 22%. Sequenced material: PBMCs or a T cell subset sorted from them (not recorded which). These receptors all stem from a man aged 18 to 29 who had mild COVID-19 (a few samples of this study predate the infection). Cell type and time point are not known.

This clonotype was picked up many times. The genes are TRBV6-2 or TRBV6-3 and TRBJ1-1; D is unclear. Germline V CDR1 and CDR2: MNHEY, SVGEGT. The ends were cut back, 5 bases at V and 0 bases at J, with 7 bases in the middle. This CDR3 contains 13 residues. The CDR3 region is CASSDRMNTEAFF. Written as DNA, the CDR3 is TGTGCCAGCAGTGATCGCATGAACACTGAAGCTTTCTTT.

This clonotype occurred many times. The genes are TRBV5-1 and TRBJ2-1; D might be TRBD1 (5 bases). This CDR3 has 14 amino acids. Per the germline V gene, CDR1 is SGHRS and CDR2 is YFSETQ. Trimming stripped 4 bases from V and 6 bases from J, with 14 bases between. CDR3: CASSQTVGINEQFF. The CDR3 coding sequence is TGCGCCAGCAGCCAGACAGTTGGGATCAATGAGCAGTTCTTC.

This chain uses TRBV7-2 with TRBJ2-7; 11 nucleotides match TRBD2. CDR3 length: 13 amino acids. In germline, CDR1 is SGHTA, CDR2 FQGNSA. The V segment lost 5 bases and the J segment 3 bases; nucleotides outside the gene matches: 0. The CDR3 coding sequence is TGTGCCAGCAGCACTAGCGGGGGCTACGAGCAGTACTTC. It is translated as CASSTSGGYEQYF.

About this clonotype: In this CDR3 the conserved last residue, phenylalanine or tryptophan, is missing, so a read error is likely. This chain connects TRBV5-1 to TRBJ2-1; TRBD1 aligns across 8 bases. CDR1 and CDR2 (germline): SGHRS, YFSETQ. CDR3 length equals 18 residues. Trimming removed 0 bases from V and 3 bases from J; junction bases left unmatched: 11. The CDR3 sequence: CASSLEAYLDRDYNEQFL. The CDR3 region has the DNA TGCGCCAGCAGCTTGGAGGCCTACTTGGACAGGGACTACAATGAGCAGTTCTTA.

This clonotype was observed a few times. The chain is built from TRBV11-2 and TRBJ2-1; D ambiguous. V lost 5 bases and J lost 7, with 12 bases in between. Germline V gene sequence: CDR1 SGHAT, CDR2 FQNNGV. CDR3 length equals 13 residues. The CDR3 DNA reads TGTGCCAGCAGCACACGGCCGGGTAATGAGCAGTTCTTC. Its translation is CASSTRPGNEQFF. The full variable domain, rest sourced from reference TRBV11-2 and TRBJ2-1, is EAGVAQSPRYKIIEKRQSVAFWCNPISGHATLYWYQQILGQGPKLLIQFQNNGVVDDSQLPKDRFSAERLKGVDSTLKIQPAKLEDSAVYLCASSTRPGNEQFFGPGTRLTVL.